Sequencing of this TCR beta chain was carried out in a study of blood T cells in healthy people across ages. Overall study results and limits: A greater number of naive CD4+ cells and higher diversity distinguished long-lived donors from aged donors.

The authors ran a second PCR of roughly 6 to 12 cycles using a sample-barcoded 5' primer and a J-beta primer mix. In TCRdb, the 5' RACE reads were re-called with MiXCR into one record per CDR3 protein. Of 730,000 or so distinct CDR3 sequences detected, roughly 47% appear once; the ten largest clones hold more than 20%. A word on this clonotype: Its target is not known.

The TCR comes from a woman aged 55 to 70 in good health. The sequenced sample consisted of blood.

Written as DNA, the CDR3 is TGTGCCATCAATGTAGAGCAGGAGGAGACCCAGTTCTTC. Amino acid sequence: CAINVEQEETQFF. The V and J genes are TRBV10-3 and TRBJ2-1; D might be TRBD2 (5 bases). The CDR3 has 13 residues. Trimming stripped 7 bases from V and 13 bases from J, with 20 bases between. Germline-derived CDR1 and CDR2 are ENHRY and SYGVKD.